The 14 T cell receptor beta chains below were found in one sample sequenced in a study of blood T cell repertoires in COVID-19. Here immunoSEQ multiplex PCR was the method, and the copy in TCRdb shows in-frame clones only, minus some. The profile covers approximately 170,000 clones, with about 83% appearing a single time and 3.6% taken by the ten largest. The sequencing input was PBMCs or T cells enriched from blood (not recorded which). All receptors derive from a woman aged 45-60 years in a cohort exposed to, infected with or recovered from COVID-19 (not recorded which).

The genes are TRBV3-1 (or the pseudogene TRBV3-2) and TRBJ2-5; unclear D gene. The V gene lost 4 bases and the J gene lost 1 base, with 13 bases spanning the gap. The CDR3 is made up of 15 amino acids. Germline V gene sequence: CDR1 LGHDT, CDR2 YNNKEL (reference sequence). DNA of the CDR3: TGTGCCAGCAGCCTTCGCGGCCCCGTCCAAGAGACCCAGTACTTC. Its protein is CASSLRGPVQETQYF.

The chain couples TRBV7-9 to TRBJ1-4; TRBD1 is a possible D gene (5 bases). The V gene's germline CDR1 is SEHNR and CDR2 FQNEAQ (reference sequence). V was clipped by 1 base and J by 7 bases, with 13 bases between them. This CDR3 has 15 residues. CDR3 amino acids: CASSLVGRAVEKLFF. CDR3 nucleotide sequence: TGTGCCAGCAGCTTAGTTGGCAGGGCCGTTGAAAAACTGTTTTTT.

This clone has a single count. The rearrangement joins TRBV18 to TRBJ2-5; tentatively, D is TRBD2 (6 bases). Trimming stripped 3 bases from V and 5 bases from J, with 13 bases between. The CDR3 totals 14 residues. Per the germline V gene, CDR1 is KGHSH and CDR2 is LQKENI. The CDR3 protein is CASSPGGEEETQYF. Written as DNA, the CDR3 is TGTGCCAGCTCACCGGGCGGGGAAGAGGAGACCCAGTACTTC. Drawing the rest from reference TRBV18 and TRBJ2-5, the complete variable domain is NAGVMQNPRHLVRRRGQEARLRCSPMKGHSHVYWYRQLPEEGLKFMVYLQKENIIDESGMPKERFSAEFPKEGPSILRIQQVVRGDSAAYFCASSPGGEEETQYFGPGTRLLVL.

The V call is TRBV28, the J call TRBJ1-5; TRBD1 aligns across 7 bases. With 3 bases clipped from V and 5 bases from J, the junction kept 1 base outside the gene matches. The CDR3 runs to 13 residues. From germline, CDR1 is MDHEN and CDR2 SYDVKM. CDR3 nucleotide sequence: TGTGCCAGCAGTTTCAGGGGGGATCAGCCCCAGCATTTT. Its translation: CASSFRGDQPQHF.

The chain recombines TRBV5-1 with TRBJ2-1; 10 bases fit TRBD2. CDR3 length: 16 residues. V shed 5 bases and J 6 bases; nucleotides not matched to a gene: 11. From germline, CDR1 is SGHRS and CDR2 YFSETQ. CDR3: CASRHPGLAESNEQFF. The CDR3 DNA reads TGCGCCAGCAGGCACCCCGGACTAGCGGAAAGCAATGAGCAGTTCTTC. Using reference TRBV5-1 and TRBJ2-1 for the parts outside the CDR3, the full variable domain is KAGVTQTPRYLIKTRGQQVTLSCSPISGHRSVSWYQQTPGQGLQFLFEYFSETQRNKGNFPGRFSGRQFSNSRSEMNVSTLELGDSALYLCASRHPGLAESNEQFFGPGTRLTVL.

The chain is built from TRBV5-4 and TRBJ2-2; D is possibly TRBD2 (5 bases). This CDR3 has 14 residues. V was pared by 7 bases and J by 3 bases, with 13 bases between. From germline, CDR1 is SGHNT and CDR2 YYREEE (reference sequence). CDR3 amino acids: CASRQAADTGELFF. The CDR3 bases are TGTGCCAGCCGTCAGGCAGCGGACACCGGGGAGCTGTTTTTT.

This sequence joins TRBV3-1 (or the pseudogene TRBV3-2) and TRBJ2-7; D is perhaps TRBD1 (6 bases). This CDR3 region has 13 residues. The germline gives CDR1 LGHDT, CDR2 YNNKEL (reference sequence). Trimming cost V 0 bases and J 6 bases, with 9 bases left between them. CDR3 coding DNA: TGTGCCAGCAGCCAAGATCAGGGGCGCGAGCAGTACTTC. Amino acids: CASSQDQGREQYF.

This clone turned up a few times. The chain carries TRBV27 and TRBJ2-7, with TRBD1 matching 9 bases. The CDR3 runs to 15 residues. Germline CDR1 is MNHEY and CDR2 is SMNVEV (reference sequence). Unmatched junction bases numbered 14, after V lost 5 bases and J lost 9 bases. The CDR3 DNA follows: TGTGCCAGCAGTACATACCGGGACAGGGCTGCAGGGCAGTACTTC. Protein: CASSTYRDRAAGQYF.

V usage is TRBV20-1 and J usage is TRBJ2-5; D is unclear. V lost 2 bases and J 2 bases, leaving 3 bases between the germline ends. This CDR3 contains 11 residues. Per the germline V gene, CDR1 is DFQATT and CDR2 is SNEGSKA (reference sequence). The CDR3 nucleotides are TGCAGTGCTAGACCTCAAGAGACCCAGTACTTC. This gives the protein CSARPQETQYF.

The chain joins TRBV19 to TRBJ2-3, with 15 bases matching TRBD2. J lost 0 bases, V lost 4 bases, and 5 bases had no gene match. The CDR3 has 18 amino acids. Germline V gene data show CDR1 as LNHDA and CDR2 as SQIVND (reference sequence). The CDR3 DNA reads TGTGCCAGTAGTAAAAGGACTAGCGGGGGGGCTAGCACAGATACGCAGTATTTT. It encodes CASSKRTSGGASTDTQYF.

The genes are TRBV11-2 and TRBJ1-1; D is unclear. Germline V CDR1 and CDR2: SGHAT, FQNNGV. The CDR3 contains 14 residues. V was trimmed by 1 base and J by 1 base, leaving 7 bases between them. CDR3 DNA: TGTGCCAGCAGCTTAGCAAGAGCGAACACTGAAGCTTTCTTT. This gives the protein CASSLARANTEAFF.

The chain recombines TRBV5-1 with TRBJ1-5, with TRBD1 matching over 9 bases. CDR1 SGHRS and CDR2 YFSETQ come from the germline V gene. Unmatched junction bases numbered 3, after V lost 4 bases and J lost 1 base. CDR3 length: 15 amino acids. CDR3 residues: CASSVGQGSNQPQHF. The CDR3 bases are TGCGCCAGCAGCGTTGGACAGGGGAGCAATCAGCCCCAGCATTTT.

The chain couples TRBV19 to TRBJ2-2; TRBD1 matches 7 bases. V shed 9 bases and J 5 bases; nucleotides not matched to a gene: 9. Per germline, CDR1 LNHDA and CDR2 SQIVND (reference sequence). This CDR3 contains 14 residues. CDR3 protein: CASRERGRTGELFF. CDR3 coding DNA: TGTGCCAGCCGCGAGAGGGGGCGGACCGGGGAGCTGTTTTTT.

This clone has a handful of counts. The CDR3 spells CASSPDSNQPQHF. The CDR3 DNA reads as TGTGCCAGCAGCCCAGATAGCAATCAGCCCCAGCATTTT. V gene TRBV11-2 combines with J gene TRBJ1-5; D not resolved. V lost 5 bases and J 0 bases, leaving 5 bases between the germline ends. Germline V lookup: CDR1 SGHAT, CDR2 FQNNGV. CDR3 length: 13 amino acids.